The next 9 T cell receptor beta chains were all read from a single sample in a study of OX40 agonist ivuxolimab in advanced cancers. The method was immunoSEQ multiplex PCR; TCRdb's version includes in-frame clones alone and lacks a portion of them. The sample yields about 77,000 clones, around 92% seen once. Sequencing was performed on CD4+ or CD8+ T cells sorted from blood, taken in a trial of the OX40 agonist ivuxolimab. Receptor source: an adult with an advanced solid tumor such as melanoma, head and neck, liver or kidney cancer.

The chain recombines TRBV6-5 with TRBJ2-7; perhaps D is TRBD1 or TRBD2 (7 bases each). The CDR3 length is 13 residues. In germline, CDR1 is MNHEY, CDR2 SVGAGI. V lost 5 bases and J lost 5, with 13 bases in between. The CDR3 sequence is CASSPRGGDEQYF. In nucleotides, the CDR3 is TGTGCCAGCAGTCCCAGGGGGGGGGACGAGCAGTACTTC.

J is TRBJ1-2 and V is TRBV25-1; 9 bases map to TRBD1. V was pared by 6 bases and J by 0 bases, with 5 bases of the junction left unmatched. The CDR3 is 15 residues long. Germline V CDR1 and CDR2: MGHDK, SYGVNS. CDR3 sequence: CASRDRGLANYGYTF. The CDR3 coding sequence is TGTGCCAGCAGGGACAGGGGCCTTGCTAACTATGGCTACACCTTC.

The sample holds one count of this clone. Here the CDR3 DNA reads TGCGCCAGCAGCCTACCTGGGGGCAGGGGTGAGACCCAGTACTTC. Translating gives CASSLPGGRGETQYF. The rearrangement links TRBV5-1 to TRBJ2-5; D possibly corresponds to TRBD1 (6 bases). Germline-derived CDR1 and CDR2 are SGHRS and YFSETQ. The CDR3 is 15 residues long. With 4 bases removed from V and 5 bases from J, the gap between germline ends came to 18 bases.

The rearrangement links TRBV11-1 to TRBJ2-1, with D tentatively TRBD2 (7 bases). Germline loops: CDR1 SGHAT, CDR2 FQDESV (reference sequence). V was shortened by 4 bases and J by 6 bases, with 19 bases between the two germline ends. This CDR3 contains 16 residues. CDR3 sequence (DNA): TGTGCCAGCAGCTCCCGGGGGGCAGCTACTGTCAATGAGCAGTTCTTC. It yields the protein CASSSRGAATVNEQFF.

The V call is TRBV10-1, the J call TRBJ2-7; D is uncertain. CDR3 length equals 15 residues. The V end was cut by 0 bases, the J end by 6 bases, with 15 bases between. Germline V gene sequence: CDR1 WNHNN, CDR2 SYGVQD (reference sequence). The CDR3 DNA is TGCGCCAGCAGTGAGTCGGGCCAAGGTGTAAGCGAGCAGTACTTC. Protein product: CASSESGQGVSEQYF.

The rearrangement links TRBV30 to TRBJ1-1; weak D call: TRBD1 (5 bases). Trimming left V 0 bases short and J 7 bases short, with 9 bases between. CDR1 is GTSNPN, CDR2 SVGIG, per germline (reference sequence). CDR3 length: 12 residues. The CDR3 region has the DNA TGTGCCTGGAGTGTAGGGACCATTGAAGCTTTCTTT. Translating gives CAWSVGTIEAFF.

This clone was observed a few times. The V gene is TRBV2, the J gene TRBJ1-6, with TRBD1 matching over 10 bases. CDR1 SNHLY and CDR2 FYNNEI come from the germline V gene. Trimming at V came to 4 bases and at J to 9 bases, leaving 6 bases not matched to a gene. The CDR3 contains 15 residues. CDR3 DNA: TGTGCCAGCAGTGGATCGACAGGGGGCCTTTCACCCCTCCACTTT. This gives the protein CASSGSTGGLSPLHF. Full variable domain (remainder filled in from reference TRBV2 and TRBJ1-6): EPEVTQTPSHQVTQMGQEVILRCVPISNHLYFYWYRQILGQKVEFLVSFYNNEISEKSEIFDDQFSVERPDGSNFTLKIRSTKLEDSAMYFCASSGSTGGLSPLHFGNGTRLTVT.

The J gene is TRBJ2-2, the V gene TRBV4-1, with D perhaps matching TRBD2 (6 bases). The CDR3 runs 17 residues. Trimming shortened V by 6 bases and J by 3 bases, and 20 bases separated the two germline ends. Germline loops: CDR1 MGHRA, CDR2 YSYEKL. Written as DNA, the CDR3 is TGCGCCAGCAGTCGCGGGGCGGAGGCGCTGGACACCGGGGAGCTGTTTTTT. Translated: CASSRGAEALDTGELFF.

The rearrangement uses TRBV6-4 and TRBJ2-3; D not resolved. Germline loops: CDR1 MRHNA, CDR2 SNTAGT. With 6 bases removed from V and 0 bases from J, the gap between germline ends came to 10 bases. CDR3 size: 14 residues. The CDR3 bases are TGTGCCAGCAGCTCCAAGCCTAGCACAGATACGCAGTATTTT. Encoded protein: CASSSKPSTDTQYF.